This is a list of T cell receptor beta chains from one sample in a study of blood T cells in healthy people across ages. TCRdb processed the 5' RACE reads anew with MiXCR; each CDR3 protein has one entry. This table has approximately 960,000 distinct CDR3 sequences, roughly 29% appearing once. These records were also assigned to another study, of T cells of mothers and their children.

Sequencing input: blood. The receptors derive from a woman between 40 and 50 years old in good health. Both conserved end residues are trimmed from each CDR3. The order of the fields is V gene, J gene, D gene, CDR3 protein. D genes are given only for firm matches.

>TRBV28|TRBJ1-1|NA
ASSRGRVNTEAF
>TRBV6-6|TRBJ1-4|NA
ARSYQGIEKLF
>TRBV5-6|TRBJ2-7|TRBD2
ASSVTRDYTCEQY
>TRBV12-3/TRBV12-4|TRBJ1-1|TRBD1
ASSFGGQGSGTEAF
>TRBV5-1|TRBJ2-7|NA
ASSWGTVSEQY
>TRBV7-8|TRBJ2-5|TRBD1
ASSRTGGNQETQY
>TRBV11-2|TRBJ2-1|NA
ASSLGANAGVYEQF
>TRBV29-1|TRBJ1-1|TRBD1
MTLGQGMNTEAF
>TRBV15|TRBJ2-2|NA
ATSLGVGGELF
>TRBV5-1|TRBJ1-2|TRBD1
ASSLEGQGASGGYT
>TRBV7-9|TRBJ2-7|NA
ASSQKRTGRRSYEQY
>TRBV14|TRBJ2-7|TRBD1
ASSQPGQGASYEQY
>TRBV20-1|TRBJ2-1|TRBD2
SARDGGGAGNEQF
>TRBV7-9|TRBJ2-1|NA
ASSPRDFNNEQF
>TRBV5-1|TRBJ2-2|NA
ASSLRGPSNTGELF
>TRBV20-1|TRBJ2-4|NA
STYGQTNIQY
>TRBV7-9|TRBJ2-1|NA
ASSLDGGYFYNEQF
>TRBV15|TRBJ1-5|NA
ATSRDSILRWQPQH
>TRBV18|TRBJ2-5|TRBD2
ASSPSSGGAETQY
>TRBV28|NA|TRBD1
ASTPRGQWYEQY
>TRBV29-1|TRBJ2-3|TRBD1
SAGQGSTDTQY
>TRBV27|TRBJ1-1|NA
ASSSFLRTARVNTEAF
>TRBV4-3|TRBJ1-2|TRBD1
ASSQAQGGGDPYGYT
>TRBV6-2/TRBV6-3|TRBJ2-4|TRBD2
ASSFGLAQDPDIQY
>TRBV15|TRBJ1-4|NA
ATSRDSGGPGEKLF
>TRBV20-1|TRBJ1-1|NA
SAIGPKNTEAF
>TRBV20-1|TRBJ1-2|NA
SASRNREGYT
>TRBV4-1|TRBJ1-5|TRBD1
ASSQDPSGDRGKSQPQH